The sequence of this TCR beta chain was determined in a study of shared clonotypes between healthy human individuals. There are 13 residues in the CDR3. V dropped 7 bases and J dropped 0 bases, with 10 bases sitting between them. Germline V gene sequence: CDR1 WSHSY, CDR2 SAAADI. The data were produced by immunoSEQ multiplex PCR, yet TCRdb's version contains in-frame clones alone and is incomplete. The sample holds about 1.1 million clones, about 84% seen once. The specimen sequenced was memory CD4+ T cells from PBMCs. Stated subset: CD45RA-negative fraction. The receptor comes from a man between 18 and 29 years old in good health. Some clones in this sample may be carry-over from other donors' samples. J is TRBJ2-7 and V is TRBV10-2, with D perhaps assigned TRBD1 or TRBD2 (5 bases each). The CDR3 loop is CASMTADSYEQYF. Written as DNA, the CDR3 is TGCGCCAGCATGACAGCGGACTCCTACGAGCAGTACTTC.